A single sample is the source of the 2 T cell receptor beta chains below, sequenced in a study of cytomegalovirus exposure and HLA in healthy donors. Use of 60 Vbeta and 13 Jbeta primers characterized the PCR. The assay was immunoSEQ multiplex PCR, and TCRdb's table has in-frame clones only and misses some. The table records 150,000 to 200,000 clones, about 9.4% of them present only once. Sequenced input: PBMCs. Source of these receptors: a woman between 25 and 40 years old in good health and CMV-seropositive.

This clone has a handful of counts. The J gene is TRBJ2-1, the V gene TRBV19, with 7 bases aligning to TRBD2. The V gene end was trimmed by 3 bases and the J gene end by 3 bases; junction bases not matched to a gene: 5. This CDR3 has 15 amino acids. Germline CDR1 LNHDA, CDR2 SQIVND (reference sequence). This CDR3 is CASSISGGYYNEQFF. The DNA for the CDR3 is TGTGCCAGTAGTATTTCGGGGGGATACTACAATGAGCAGTTCTTC.

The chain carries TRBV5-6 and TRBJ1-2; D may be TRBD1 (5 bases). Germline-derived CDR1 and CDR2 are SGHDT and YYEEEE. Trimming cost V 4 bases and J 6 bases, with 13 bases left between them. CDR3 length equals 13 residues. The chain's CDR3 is CASSLRGRDGYTF. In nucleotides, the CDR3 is TGTGCCAGCAGCCTACGGGGGAGAGATGGCTACACCTTC.